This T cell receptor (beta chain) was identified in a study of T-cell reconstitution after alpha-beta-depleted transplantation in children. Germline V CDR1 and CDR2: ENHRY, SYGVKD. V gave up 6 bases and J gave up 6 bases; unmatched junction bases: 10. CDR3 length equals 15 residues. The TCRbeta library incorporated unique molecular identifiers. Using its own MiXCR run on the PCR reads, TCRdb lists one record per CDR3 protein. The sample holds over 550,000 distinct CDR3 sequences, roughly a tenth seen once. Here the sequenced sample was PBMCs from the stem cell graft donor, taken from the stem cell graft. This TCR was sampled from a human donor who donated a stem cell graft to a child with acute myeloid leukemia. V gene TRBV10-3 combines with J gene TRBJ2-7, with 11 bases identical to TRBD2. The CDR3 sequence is CAIRQLAGAGGEQYF. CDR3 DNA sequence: TGTGCCATCAGGCAACTAGCGGGAGCCGGCGGCGAGCAGTACTTC.